Listed below are T cell receptor beta chains from one sample, sequenced in a study of CD8+ T cells in alopecia areata. The assay was immunoSEQ multiplex PCR, and TCRdb's table has in-frame clones only and misses some. The data hold more than 90,000 clones, with approximately 60% observed a single time. Material: CD4+ T cells sorted from blood. The receptors shown here come from a human donor in good health. CDR3s include the opening cysteine and the closing phenylalanine or tryptophan. D genes are given only for firm matches. The listing skips clone size in some rows; elsewhere it reads once, few, many or a size class.

cdr3_length,d_call,clone_size,j_call,v_call,cdr3_nt,cdr3_aa
16,.,once,TRBJ2-5,TRBV6-5,TGTGCCAGCAGTTACTCTCCCGGGAGCGGACCTGGGGCCCAGTACTTC,CASSYSPGSGPGAQYF
14,.,.,TRBJ2-7,TRBV29-1,TGCAGCGTCGGAGGGGCAGGGGACGCCTACGAGCAGTACTTC,CSVGGAGDAYEQYF
14,.,.,TRBJ2-2,TRBV30,TGTGCCTGGACTATTACAGGATACACCGGGGAGCTGTTTTTT,CAWTITGYTGELFF
14,.,.,TRBJ2-5,TRBV4-1,TGCGCCAGCAGCCGTACAGGGACGGCTGAGACCCAGTACTTC,CASSRTGTAETQYF
16,.,.,TRBJ2-1,TRBV7-9,TGTGCCAGCAGCTTAATCGATCTCTTAGCCAACAATGAGCAGTTCTTC,CASSLIDLLANNEQFF
16,.,.,TRBJ2-3,TRBV11-2,TGTGCCAGCAGCATCGGTTCGCTACTCAACACAGATACGCAGTATTTT,CASSIGSLLNTDTQYF
13,TRBD1,few,TRBJ1-5,TRBV5-1,TGCGCCAGCAGCTATACAGGGGATCAGCCCCAGCATTTT,CASSYTGDQPQHF
15,TRBD2,.,TRBJ2-3,TRBV4-1,TGCGCCAGCAGCCAGGATAGCGGGGGGCTAGTTACGCAGTATTTT,CASSQDSGGLVTQYF
15,.,few,TRBJ1-5,TRBV7-2,TGTGCCAGCAGCCTTTCGTGGACACCATATCAGCCCCAGCATTTT,CASSLSWTPYQPQHF
12,.,.,TRBJ2-4,TRBV5-6,TGTGCCAGCAGCGGGATCAAAAACATTCAGTACTTC,CASSGIKNIQYF
12,TRBD1,.,TRBJ1-2,TRBV29-1,TGCAGCGTTGACAGGGGGGCCTATGGCTACACCTTC,CSVDRGAYGYTF
16,.,many,TRBJ2-1,TRBV7-8,TGTGCCAGCAGCTTAGATCCGGGGGCCATCTACAATGAGCAGTTCTTC,CASSLDPGAIYNEQFF
14,.,.,TRBJ2-5,TRBV29-1,TGCAGCGTTGAATCCCGGCAGGCCCTTGAGACCCAGTACTTC,CSVESRQALETQYF
15,.,.,TRBJ2-2,TRBV5-1,TGCGCCAGCAGCTTCTCCGGGGTTTCGACCGGGGAGCTGTTTTTT,CASSFSGVSTGELFF
13,.,once,TRBJ2-7,TRBV6-5,TGTGCCAGCAGTCCTCCTATAGGCCGGGGGCAGTACTTC,CASSPPIGRGQYF
13,.,.,TRBJ2-5,TRBV4-1,TGCGCCAGCAGCCGGGGCCTGTGGGAGACCCAGTACTTC,CASSRGLWETQYF
15,TRBD1,few,TRBJ2-5,TRBV7-2,TGTGCCAGCAGCTTTGTCCGGGACAGGAAAGAGACCCAGTACTTC,CASSFVRDRKETQYF
18,.,.,TRBJ2-6,TRBV5-1,TGCGCCAGCAGCTTGTTGGGAGAGGGGCCCTCTGGGGCCAACGTCCTGACTTTC,CASSLLGEGPSGANVLTF
14,.,few,TRBJ2-6,TRBV30,TGTGCCTGGAGTTTCGGTTCTGGGGCCAACGTCCTGACTTTC,CAWSFGSGANVLTF
14,.,.,TRBJ2-2,TRBV7-8,TGTGCCAGCTCCTCGCCCCCGAACACCGGGGAGCTGTTTTTT,CASSSPPNTGELFF
14,.,.,TRBJ2-7,TRBV4-3,TGCGCCAGCAGCGGGGCAGGGACGGGGTTCGGGCAGTACTTC,CASSGAGTGFGQYF
13,TRBD1,few,TRBJ1-2,TRBV14,TGTGCCAGCAGTGTTCAGGGGGCGTATGGCTACACCTTC,CASSVQGAYGYTF
15,.,few,TRBJ2-1,TRBV28,TGTGCCAGCAGTTTACTCGGTTTGGCAGGCGGTGAGCAGTTCTTC,CASSLLGLAGGEQFF